This TCR beta chain was identified in a study of blood T cell repertoires in COVID-19. About the research overall: The study drew acute and convalescent COVID-19 samples from the United States, Italy and Spain. The analysed material was cDNA or gDNA that came from T cells, B-cell-depleted T cells, or PBMCs.

In the original processing: Amplifying reference gene primers gave estimates of nucleated cell counts. Here immunoSEQ multiplex PCR was the method, and the copy in TCRdb shows in-frame clones only, minus some. The D gene and trimming were derived from the DNA, and the V and J assignments and clone size from that table. The sample has over 250,000 clones, around 90% seen once. Germline V CDR1 and CDR2: SNHLY, FYNNEI. This CDR3 comprises 17 residues. V gave up 1 base and J gave up 1 base, with 11 bases separating them. This chain links TRBV2 with TRBJ2-6; D may be TRBD1 (6 bases). The sequenced sample was peripheral blood. The clonotype comes from a man aged 50 or older with acute or convalescent COVID-19. CDR3 DNA sequence: TGTGCCAGCAGTGAAGGGTTGGGGGCTTCTGGGGCCAACGTCCTGACTTTC. Translated, it gives CASSEGLGASGANVLTF.